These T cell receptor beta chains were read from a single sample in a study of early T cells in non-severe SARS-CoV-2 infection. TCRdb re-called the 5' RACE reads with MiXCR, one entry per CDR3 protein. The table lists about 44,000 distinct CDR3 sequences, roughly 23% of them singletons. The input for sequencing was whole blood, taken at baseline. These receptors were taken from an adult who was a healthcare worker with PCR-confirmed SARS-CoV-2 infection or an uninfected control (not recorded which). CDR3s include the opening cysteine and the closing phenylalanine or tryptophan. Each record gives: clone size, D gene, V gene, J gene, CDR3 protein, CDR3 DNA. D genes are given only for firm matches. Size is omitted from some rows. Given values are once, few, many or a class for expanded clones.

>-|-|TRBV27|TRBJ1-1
CASSFFAGGNTEAFF
TGTGCCAGCAGCTTTTTCGCCGGGGGAAACACTGAAGCTTTCTTT
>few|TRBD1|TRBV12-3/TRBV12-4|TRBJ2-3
CASSPRQGEVDTQYF
TGTGCCAGCAGTCCCCGACAGGGGGAAGTAGATACGCAGTATTTT
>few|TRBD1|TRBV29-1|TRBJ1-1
CSADRANTEAFF
TGCAGCGCCGACAGGGCGAACACTGAAGCTTTCTTT
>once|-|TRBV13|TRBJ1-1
CASSLQGRGTEALF
TGTGCCAGCAGCTTACAGGGGCGGGGCACTGAAGCTCTCTTT
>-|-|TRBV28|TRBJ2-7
CASGGAPRYEQYF
TGTGCCAGCGGAGGGGCTCCCCGCTACGAGCAGTACTTC
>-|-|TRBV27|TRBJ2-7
CASSTRALYEQYF
TGTGCCAGCAGTACAAGGGCCCTCTACGAGCAGTACTTC
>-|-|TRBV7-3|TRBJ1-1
CASSLTGTEAFF
TGTGCCAGCAGCTTAACTGGTACTGAAGCTTTCTTT
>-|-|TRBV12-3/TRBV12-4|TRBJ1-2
CASSPELRGYTF
TGTGCCAGCAGTCCAGAGTTGCGAGGCTACACCTTC
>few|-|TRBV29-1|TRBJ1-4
CSVTPATNEKLFF
TGCAGCGTTACACCTGCAACTAATGAAAAACTGTTTTTT
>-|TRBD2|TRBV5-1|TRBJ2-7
CASSSEASGGYEQYF
TGCGCCAGCAGCTCGGAGGCTAGCGGGGGCTACGAGCAGTACTTC
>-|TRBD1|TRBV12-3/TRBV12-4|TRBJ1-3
CASSSWTGLTGNTIYF
TGTGCCAGCAGTTCCTGGACAGGATTGACTGGAAACACCATATATTTT
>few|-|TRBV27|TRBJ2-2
CASSYRAPNTGELFF
TGTGCCAGCAGTTACAGGGCCCCGAACACCGGGGAGCTGTTTTTT
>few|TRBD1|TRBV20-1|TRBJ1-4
CSASKTGYANEKLFF
TGCAGTGCTTCAAAGACAGGGTATGCTAATGAAAAACTGTTTTTT
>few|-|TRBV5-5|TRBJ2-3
CASSFRASTDTQYF
TGTGCCAGCAGCTTCAGGGCTAGCACAGATACGCAGTATTTT
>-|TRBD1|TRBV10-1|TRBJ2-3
CATSGTGGPDTQYF
TGCGCCACTTCGGGGACAGGGGGCCCAGATACGCAGTATTTT
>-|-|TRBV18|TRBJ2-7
CASSPSGTTSYEQYF
TGTGCCAGCTCACCAAGCGGGACAACCTCCTACGAGCAGTACTTC
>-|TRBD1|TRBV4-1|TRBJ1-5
CASSQAGQGVQPQHF
TGCGCCAGCAGCCAAGCGGGGCAGGGGGTCCAGCCCCAGCATTTT
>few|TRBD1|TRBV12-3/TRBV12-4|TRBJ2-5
CASSVDRLATQYF
TGTGCCAGCAGTGTGGACAGGCTGGCGACCCAGTACTTC
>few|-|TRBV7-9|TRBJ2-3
CASSLGRGRADTQYF
TGTGCCAGCAGCTTAGGTCGCGGGCGGGCAGATACGCAGTATTTT
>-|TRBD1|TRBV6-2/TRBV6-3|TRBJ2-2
CASSYSPGQGVGELFF
TGTGCCAGCAGTTACTCACCTGGACAGGGCGTCGGGGAGCTGTTTTTT
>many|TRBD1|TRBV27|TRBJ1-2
CASRGTGNYGYTF
TGTGCCAGCAGGGGGACAGGGAACTATGGCTACACCTTC
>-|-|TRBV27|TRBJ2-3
CASSLAVRGTDTQYF
TGTGCCAGCAGTTTGGCCGTTCGGGGCACAGATACGCAGTATTTT
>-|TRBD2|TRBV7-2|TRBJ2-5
CASSLLAGGAQETQYF
TGTGCCAGCAGCCTTCTAGCGGGGGGGGCCCAAGAGACCCAGTACTTC
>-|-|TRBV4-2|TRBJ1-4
CASSQAQSKVEKLFF
TGTGCCAGCAGCCAGGCACAGAGTAAAGTGGAAAAACTGTTTTTT
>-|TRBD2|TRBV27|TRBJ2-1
CASSPAGGYNEQFF
TGTGCCAGCAGTCCCGCGGGGGGATACAATGAGCAGTTCTTC
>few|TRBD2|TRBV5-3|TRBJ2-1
CARSSLLAGFFNEQFF
TGTGCCAGAAGCTCCTTACTAGCGGGGTTTTTCAATGAGCAGTTCTTC
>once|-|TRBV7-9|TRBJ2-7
CASSFGGMGTYEQYF
TGTGCCAGCAGCTTCGGAGGCATGGGGACCTACGAGCAGTACTTC
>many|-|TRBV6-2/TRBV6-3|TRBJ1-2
CASRDPNPEYGYTF
TGTGCCAGCAGGGACCCCAACCCGGAGTATGGCTACACCTTC
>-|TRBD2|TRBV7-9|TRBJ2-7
CASSSSGGEAYEQYF
TGTGCCAGCAGCTCCAGCGGGGGAGAAGCCTACGAGCAGTACTTC
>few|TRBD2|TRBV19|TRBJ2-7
CASLTLAGYEQYF
TGTGCCTCCTTAACACTAGCGGGGTACGAGCAGTACTTC
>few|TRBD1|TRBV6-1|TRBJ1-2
CASSGTGFYGYTF
TGTGCCAGCTCCGGGACAGGTTTCTATGGCTACACCTTC
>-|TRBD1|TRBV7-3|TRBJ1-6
CASSWQGGNSPLHF
TGTGCCAGCAGCTGGCAGGGGGGGAATTCACCCCTCCACTTT
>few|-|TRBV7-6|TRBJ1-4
CASSSSNEKLFF
TGTGCCAGCAGCTCCAGTAATGAAAAACTGTTTTTT
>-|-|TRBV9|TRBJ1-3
CASSGHERDTIYF
TGTGCCAGCAGCGGGCACGAGCGGGACACCATATATTTT
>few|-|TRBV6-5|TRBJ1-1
CASSLGGLNTEAFF
TGTGCCAGCAGCCTCGGTGGCCTGAACACTGAAGCTTTCTTT
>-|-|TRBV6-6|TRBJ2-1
CASTYGGVVDEQFF
TGTGCCAGCACCTATGGAGGGGTGGTTGATGAGCAGTTCTTC
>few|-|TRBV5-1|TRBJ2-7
CASSLGTYYEQYF
TGCGCCAGCAGCTTGGGGACCTACTACGAGCAGTACTTC
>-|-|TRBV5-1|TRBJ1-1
CASSLGTGNTEVFF
TGCGCCAGCAGCTTGGGCACAGGGAACACTGAAGTTTTCTTT
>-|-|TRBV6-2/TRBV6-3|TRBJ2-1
CASSYSGYNEQFF
TGTGCCAGCAGTTACTCTGGTTACAATGAGCAGTTCTTC
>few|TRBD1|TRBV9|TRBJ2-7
CASSVAGTGAYEQYF
TGTGCCAGCAGCGTAGCCGGGACAGGGGCCTACGAGCAGTACTTC
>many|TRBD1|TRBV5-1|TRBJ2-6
CASRPGQGGSGANVLTF
TGCGCCAGCAGACCAGGACAGGGGGGCTCTGGGGCCAACGTCCTGACTTTC
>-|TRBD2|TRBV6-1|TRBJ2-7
CATSSGGSYEQYF
TGTGCCACTAGCTCCGGGGGGTCCTACGAGCAGTACTTC
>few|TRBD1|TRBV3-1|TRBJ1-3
CASSHRDRGNTIYF
TGTGCCAGCAGTCACCGGGACAGGGGAAACACCATATATTTT
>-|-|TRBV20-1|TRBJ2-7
CSARPPGLDEQYF
TGCAGTGCTAGACCCCCGGGGCTCGACGAGCAGTACTTC
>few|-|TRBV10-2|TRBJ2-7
CASSGSGTGEQYF
TGCGCCAGCAGTGGCTCGGGGACGGGCGAGCAGTACTTC
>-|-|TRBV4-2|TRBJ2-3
CASSQVRNTQYF
TGTGCCAGCAGCCAAGTAAGGAATACGCAGTATTTT
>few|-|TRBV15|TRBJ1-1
CATSTPGSLTEAFF
TGTGCCACCAGCACCCCAGGTAGCCTCACTGAAGCTTTCTTT
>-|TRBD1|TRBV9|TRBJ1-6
CASSVGTGGNSPLHF
TGTGCCAGCAGCGTAGGGACAGGGGGAAATTCACCCCTCCACTTT
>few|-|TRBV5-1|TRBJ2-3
CASSSGNTDTQYF
TGCGCCAGCAGCTCGGGCAACACAGATACGCAGTATTTT
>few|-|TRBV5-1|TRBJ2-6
CASSLVVSGANVLTF
TGCGCCAGCAGCCTCGTTGTCTCTGGGGCCAACGTCCTGACTTTC
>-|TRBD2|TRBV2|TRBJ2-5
CASTERGYQETLYF
TGTGCCAGCACGGAGCGGGGGTACCAAGAGACCCTGTACTTC
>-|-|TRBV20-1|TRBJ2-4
CSARVDGKNIQYF
TGCAGTGCTAGAGTGGACGGAAAAAACATTCAGTACTTC
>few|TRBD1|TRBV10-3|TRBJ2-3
CAIRKGANASTDTQYF
TGTGCCATCAGAAAGGGGGCGAACGCTAGCACAGATACGCAGTATTTT